This T cell receptor (beta chain) was found in a study of T cell responses to AZD1222 COVID-19 vaccine (dated by TCRdb to about 2021). Looking at the study overall: AZD1222 recipients whose second dose came at about 4 weeks and those whose second dose came at about 12 weeks were combined into one group, since spike-specific TCR depth and breadth did not differ between the two schedules. TCR sequencing covered roughly 230 trial participants: around 210 given two doses of AZD1222 and 26 given two doses of MenACWY control vaccine. Trial participants were enrolled by age into 18-55, 56-69 and 70-plus year subgroups, with 148, 28 and 57 TCR-sequenced participants respectively. Broader findings and caveats from the paper: Most participants were white British and females outnumbered males, and the authors suggested that clonal diversity may have been underestimated. Epitopes outside the regions mutated in the B.1.351 and B.1.1.7 variants were reportedly recognized by nearly half of the unique spike-specific TCRs. The vaccine-associated CD4 TCRs covered the entire spike protein, and the dominant responses fell in regions 160-218 and 743-854. In the small 56-69-year group, the increase in depth fell short of significance, most likely because of low power. Because no day 14 peak-response samples were available, repertoires were characterized only after the peak T cell response. Only a handful of AZD1222 recipients were SARS-CoV-2 seropositive at baseline, limiting conclusions about previously exposed vaccinees. After two AZD1222 doses, spike-specific TCR breadth and depth were significantly higher than at day 0 and than in MenACWY recipients.

The time point label on this specimen signifies: baseline before first vaccination. Samples from vaccinated people were obtained from the UK trials COV001 and COV002, which included a single-blind randomized controlled phase 2/3 trial of AZD1222 (ChAdOx1 nCoV-19) in healthy adults. Trial participant PBMC samples were collected at day 0 and day 28 after the second dose for TCRbeta chain sequencing. This clone was counted once. This receptor's antigen is unknown. Per-base quality was not reported, and no clone a single base away is much larger than it. The CDR3 regions of human TCRbeta chains were analyzed by immunosequencing. From the authors' description of their analysis: TCRs in the repertoires were compared against a reference library of SARS-CoV-2-specific TCRs that had been generated with the MIRA antigen-specificity platform. Breadth was defined as the fraction of unique TCRs that were SARS-CoV-2-associated, and depth was defined as the fraction of total T cells that were SARS-CoV-2-associated. Using the MIRA data, every spike-specific TCR was mapped to the spike region that the TCR reacted to and assigned to either a CD4 or a CD8 class. Log10-transformed breadth and depth values were compared by one-way ANOVA with Sidak's multiple comparisons tests. The table comes from immuneACCESS by way of TCRdb, which keeps in-frame sequences with V and J called. Part of the clones is missing from these tables; in studies checked, under half for an unresolved V gene and the rest for unknown reasons. V, J and clone size were drawn from that table, and D and trimming were deduced from the DNA. For this sample there are 110,000 to 150,000 clones; over 90% appear just once. Around 5% of the sample comes from the top ten.

The CDR1 and CDR2 encoded by the germline V gene are SGHTA and FQGNSA. Spanning cysteine to phenylalanine, the CDR3 consists of 14 amino acids. Solely the CDR3 DNA is kept, with 42 bases framed from the first base. Trimming removed 1 base from V and 8 bases from J, leaving 14 bases between the germline ends. The rearranged segments are TRBV7-2 and TRBJ1-2, with the D gene not confidently named. The sequencing here drew on peripheral blood, taken on day 0 of AZD1222 vaccination. The origin of this receptor is an adult in good health. For the CDR3, the sequence is CASSLVGPVGGYTF. The sequenced DNA: TGTGCCAGCAGCTTAGTAGGCCCGGTAGGAGGCTACACCTTC.